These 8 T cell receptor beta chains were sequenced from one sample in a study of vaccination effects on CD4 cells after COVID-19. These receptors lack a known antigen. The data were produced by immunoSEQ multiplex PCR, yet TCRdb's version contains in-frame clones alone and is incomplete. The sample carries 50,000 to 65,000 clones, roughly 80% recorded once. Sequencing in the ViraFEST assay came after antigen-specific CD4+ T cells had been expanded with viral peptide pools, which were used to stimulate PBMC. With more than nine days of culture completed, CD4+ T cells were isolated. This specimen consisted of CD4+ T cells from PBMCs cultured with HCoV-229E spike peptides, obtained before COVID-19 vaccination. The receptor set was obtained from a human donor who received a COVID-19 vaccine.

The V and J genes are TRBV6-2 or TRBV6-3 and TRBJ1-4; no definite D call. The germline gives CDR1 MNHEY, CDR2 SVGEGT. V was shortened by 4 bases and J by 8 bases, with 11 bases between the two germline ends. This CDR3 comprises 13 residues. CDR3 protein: CASSWQSDEKLFF. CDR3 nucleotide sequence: TGTGCCAGCAGTTGGCAAAGTGACGAAAAACTGTTTTTT.

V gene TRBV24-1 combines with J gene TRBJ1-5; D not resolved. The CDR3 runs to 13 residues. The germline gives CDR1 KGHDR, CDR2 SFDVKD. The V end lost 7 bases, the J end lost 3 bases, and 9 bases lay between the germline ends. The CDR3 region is CATRGRPNQPQHF. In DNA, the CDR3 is TGTGCCACCAGAGGGAGACCCAATCAGCCCCAGCATTTT.

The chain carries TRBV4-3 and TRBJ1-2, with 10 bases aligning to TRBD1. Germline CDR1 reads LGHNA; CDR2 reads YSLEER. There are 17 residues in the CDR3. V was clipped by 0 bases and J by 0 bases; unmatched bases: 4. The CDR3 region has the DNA TGCGCCAGCAGCCAAGACCCCGGACAGGGGGCTAACTATGGCTACACCTTC. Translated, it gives CASSQDPGQGANYGYTF.

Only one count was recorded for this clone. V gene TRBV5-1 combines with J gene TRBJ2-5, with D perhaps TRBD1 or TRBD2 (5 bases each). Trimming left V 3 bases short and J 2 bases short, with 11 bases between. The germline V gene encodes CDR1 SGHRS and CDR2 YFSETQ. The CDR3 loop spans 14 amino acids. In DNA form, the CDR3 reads TGCGCCAGCAGCTCAGGGAGTGGGCAAGAGACCCAGTACTTC. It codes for CASSSGSGQETQYF.

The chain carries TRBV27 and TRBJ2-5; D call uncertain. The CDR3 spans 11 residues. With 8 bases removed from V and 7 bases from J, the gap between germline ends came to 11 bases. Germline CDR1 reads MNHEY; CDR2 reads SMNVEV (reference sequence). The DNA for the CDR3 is TGTGCCAGCTATTCCCTGGGGACCCAGTACTTC. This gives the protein CASYSLGTQYF.

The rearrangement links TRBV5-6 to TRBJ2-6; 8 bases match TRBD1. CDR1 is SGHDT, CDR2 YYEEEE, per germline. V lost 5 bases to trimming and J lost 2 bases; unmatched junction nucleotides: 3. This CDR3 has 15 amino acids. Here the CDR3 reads CASRTGVTGANVLTF. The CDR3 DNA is TGTGCCAGCAGGACAGGGGTAACTGGGGCCAACGTCCTGACTTTC. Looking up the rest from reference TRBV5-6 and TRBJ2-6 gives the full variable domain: DAGVTQSPTHLIKTRGQQVTLRCSPKSGHDTVSWYQQALGQGPQFIFQYYEEEERQRGNFPDRFSGHQFPNYSSELNVNALLLGDSALYLCASRTGVTGANVLTFGAGSRLTVL.

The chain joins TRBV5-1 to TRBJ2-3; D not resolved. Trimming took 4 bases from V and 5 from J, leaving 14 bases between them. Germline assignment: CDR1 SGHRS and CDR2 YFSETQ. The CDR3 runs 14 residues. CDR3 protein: CASSPVMTLDTQYF. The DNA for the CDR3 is TGCGCCAGCAGCCCCGTTATGACCCTAGATACGCAGTATTTT.

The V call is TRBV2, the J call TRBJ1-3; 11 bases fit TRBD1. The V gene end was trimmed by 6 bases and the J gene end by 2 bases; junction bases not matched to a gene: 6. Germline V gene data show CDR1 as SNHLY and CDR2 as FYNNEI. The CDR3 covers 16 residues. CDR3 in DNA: TGTGCCAGCAGGGACCCGGGACAGGGGGCTGGAAACACCATATATTTT. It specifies CASRDPGQGAGNTIYF.